Below, one T cell receptor beta chain is given with its context. TCRdb's table, derived via immunoSEQ multiplex PCR, lists solely in-frame clones and lacks some. The sample lists some 170,000 clones; more than 75% were seen once. Germline lookup yields CDR1 SGDLS and CDR2 YYNGEE. The V gene end was trimmed by 4 bases and the J gene end by 5 bases; junction bases not matched to a gene: 5. This CDR3 is 14 amino acids long. These data originate in a study of cytomegalovirus exposure and HLA in healthy donors. The TCR sequence derives from a woman between 25 and 40 years old in good health and CMV-seronegative. This rearrangement joins TRBV9 to TRBJ2-7; 11 bases match TRBD1. The source material was PBMCs. The DNA for the CDR3 is TGTGCCAGCAGCACCCGGGGACAGGGGGACGAGCAGTACTTC. It codes for CASSTRGQGDEQYF.